This TCR beta chain originates from a study of T cell repertoires in cytomegalovirus infection. TCRdb processed the reads anew with MiXCR; each CDR3 protein has one entry. The sample has some 320,000 distinct CDR3 sequences, 25% to 35% seen once; the top ten hold approximately 20%. This clonotype has a handful of counts. Antigen specificity is unknown. The clonotype was recovered from a human donor in good health (CMV status not recorded). Some clones in this sample may be carry-over from other donors' samples. Sample: cultured PBMCs, taken from culture after CMV antigen stimulation.

In DNA, the CDR3 is TGTGCCAGTACCCATCCGGGACACTCGAACACTGAAGCTTTCTTT. As protein: CASTHPGHSNTEAFF. This chain joins TRBV19 and TRBJ1-1, with a weak D call TRBD1 (6 bases). Trimming shortened V by 7 bases and J by 1 base, and 16 bases separated the two germline ends. Germline loops: CDR1 LNHDA, CDR2 SQIVND (reference sequence). CDR3 size: 15 residues.